Listed below are T cell receptor beta chains from one sample, sequenced in a study of blood T cell repertoires in COVID-19. Clones were sequenced by immunoSEQ multiplex PCR, and TCRdb holds only the in-frame ones, with some missing. The sample consists of over 200,000 clones, over 70% of them appearing once. Specimen: PBMCs or T cells enriched from blood (not recorded which). Every receptor here comes from a woman aged 25 to 45 who had been exposed to COVID-19. Both conserved end residues are part of each CDR3. The order of the fields is CDR3 length, clone size, V gene, J gene, D gene, CDR3 DNA, CDR3 protein. D genes are given only for firm matches. A clone size is listed for some rows: how often the clone was seen (once, few, many), or a class if it is expanded.

12	-	TRBV7-9	TRBJ2-3	-	TGTGCCAGCAGCTTTACTGGAGATACGCAGTATTTT	CASSFTGDTQYF
17	-	TRBV6-4	TRBJ2-2	TRBD1	TGTGCCAGCAGTCCGGACAGGGGCCTTGCGAACACCGGGGAGCTGTTTTTT	CASSPDRGLANTGELFF
15	-	TRBV21-1	TRBJ2-1	-	TGTGCCAGCAGCCCGGCTAGCGGGGTGTACAATGAGCAGTTCTTC	CASSPASGVYNEQFF
14	-	TRBV7-9	TRBJ1-1	-	TGTGCCAGCAGCGAACAGGGTGGGGGAACTGAAGCTTTCTTT	CASSEQGGGTEAFF
16	-	TRBV5-1	TRBJ2-3	TRBD2	TGCGCCAGCAGCTCTGAACCGGGACTAGCAGGAGATACGCAGTATTTT	CASSSEPGLAGDTQYF
14	-	TRBV2	TRBJ1-5	TRBD1	TGTGCCAGCAGTCCGACAGGGGGCGGCCAGCCCCAGCATTTT	CASSPTGGGQPQHF
15	-	TRBV5-1	TRBJ2-5	-	TGCGCCAGCAGCTTGGGGCAGGCAGGGGCGGAGACCCAGTACTTC	CASSLGQAGAETQYF
14	-	TRBV5-1	TRBJ1-1	-	TGCGCCAGCAGCTTGGCAGGATCGAACACTGAAGCTTTCTTT	CASSLAGSNTEAFF
15	once	TRBV5-4	TRBJ2-3	TRBD2	TGTGCCAGCACCCCGGGACTAGCGGCCACAGATACGCAGTATTTT	CASTPGLAATDTQYF
16	-	TRBV28	TRBJ1-5	TRBD1	TGTGCCAGCAAAGTAAGGACAGGGGCTCTCAATCAGCCCCAGCATTTT	CASKVRTGALNQPQHF
15	once	TRBV18	TRBJ2-5	-	TGTGCCAGCTCACCACCGGCGGGGAGAAAAGAGACCCAGTACTTC	CASSPPAGRKETQYF